Listed below are T cell receptor beta chains from one sample, sequenced in a study of blood T cell repertoires in COVID-19. The data were produced by immunoSEQ multiplex PCR, yet TCRdb's version contains in-frame clones alone and is incomplete. The sample includes roughly 400,000 clones, approximately 91% of them seen just once. The sequencing input was PBMCs or T cells enriched from blood (not recorded which). The receptor source for this set is a woman in her forties who had been exposed to COVID-19. CDR3s include the opening cysteine and the closing phenylalanine or tryptophan. The order of the fields is J gene, clone size, D gene, V gene, CDR3 DNA, CDR3 protein. The D gene is left open where the match is weak. Size values are once, few and many counts, or a class for expanded clones, and some rows have none.

TRBJ1-2	-	-	TRBV3-1/TRBV3-2	TGTGCCAGCAGAGATTACAGGGCAGGCTACACCTTC	CASRDYRAGYTF
TRBJ1-2	-	-	TRBV30	TGTGCCTGGAGTACGGAGGGGCAGGGCCTCTATGGCTACACCTTC	CAWSTEGQGLYGYTF
TRBJ2-2	-	TRBD2	TRBV3-1/TRBV3-2	TGTGCCAGCAGCCAAGTTGAGCGGGAGTCCGGGGAGCTGTTTTTT	CASSQVERESGELFF
TRBJ1-1	-	-	TRBV29-1	TGCAGCGTTGATTCCCTCACTGAAGCTTTCTTT	CSVDSLTEAFF
TRBJ1-3	-	-	TRBV11-2	TGTGCCAGCAGCCCCCACCAGGGAAACACCATATATTTT	CASSPHQGNTIYF
TRBJ2-7	once	TRBD2	TRBV29-1	TGCAGCGTCGAACTAGCGGGAGGGTTACAGACCTACGAGCAGTACTTC	CSVELAGGLQTYEQYF
TRBJ2-5	-	TRBD1	TRBV2	TGTGCCAGCCTTGGGGACAGGGGGAAGACCCAGTACTTC	CASLGDRGKTQYF
TRBJ1-1	-	-	TRBV30	TGTGCCTCGTACAGGAGCTCTAACACTGAAGCTTTCTTT	CASYRSSNTEAFF
TRBJ2-3	once	-	TRBV28	TGTGCCAGCAGTTTTCGGGCAGGGGGCACAGATACGCAGTATTTT	CASSFRAGGTDTQYF
TRBJ2-7	-	-	TRBV29-1	TGCAGCGTTGGGGACAAACCCTACGAGCAGTACTTC	CSVGDKPYEQYF
TRBJ1-2	-	TRBD1	TRBV2	TGTGCCAGCAGTGAAACAGGGGGCCGGGGCTATGGCTACACCTTC	CASSETGGRGYGYTF
TRBJ1-1	-	-	TRBV5-1	TGCGCCAGCAGCTTGGTAGCAGGGACTAACACTGAAGCTTTCTTT	CASSLVAGTNTEAFF
TRBJ1-3	-	TRBD1	TRBV4-3	TGCGCCAGCAGCCAAGGAGGGGGCGCCTCTGGAAACACCATATATTTT	CASSQGGGASGNTIYF
TRBJ2-3	once	TRBD1	TRBV19	TGTGCCAGTAGCACAGGGGCCGGAGATACGCAGTATTTT	CASSTGAGDTQYF
TRBJ2-3	-	-	TRBV3-1/TRBV3-2	TGTGCCAGCAGCCAAGAGAGGGCCCTTATTAGTACAGATACGCAGTATTTT	CASSQERALISTDTQYF
TRBJ1-4	-	TRBD1	TRBV28	TGTGCCAGCAGTGTCCCACAGGGGATCGACGAAAAACTGTTTTTT	CASSVPQGIDEKLFF
TRBJ2-7	-	TRBD2	TRBV19	TGTGCCAGTAGTATAGATTCCGGCGGGGGGCGCAACGAGCAGTACTTC	CASSIDSGGGRNEQYF
TRBJ2-2	-	-	TRBV11-3	TGTGCCAGCAGGGCCCCCGGGGAGCTGTTTTTT	CASRAPGELFF
TRBJ1-4	-	-	TRBV4-1	TGCGCCAGCAGCCCGTTTTCAGGTCCCACTAATGAAAAACTGTTTTTT	CASSPFSGPTNEKLFF
TRBJ2-7	-	-	TRBV7-6	TGTGCCAGCAGCTTAGAATCGAGCTACGAGCAGTACTTC	CASSLESSYEQYF
TRBJ1-1	-	-	TRBV18	TGTGCCAGCTTCCCCGGGACAAACCCTGAAGCTTTCTTT	CASFPGTNPEAFF
TRBJ1-2	-	-	TRBV5-6	TGTGCCAGCCGAACAGGGAATAGTGGCTACACCTTC	CASRTGNSGYTF
TRBJ1-6	-	-	TRBV5-4	TGTGCCAGCAGCTTCCGAACATCCTCCTATAATTCACCCCTCCACTTT	CASSFRTSSYNSPLHF
TRBJ1-6	-	-	TRBV30	TGTGCCTGGATCAGGGGATGGAGTTCACCCCTCCACTTT	CAWIRGWSSPLHF
TRBJ2-3	-	TRBD2	TRBV20-1	TGCAGTGCTAGTTATCGGGGGGGTGGAACAGATACGCAGTATTTT	CSASYRGGGTDTQYF